This T cell receptor (beta chain) appears in the sequencing data of a study of blood T cell repertoires in COVID-19. In the original processing: Amplification of reference gene primers was used by the study to estimate nucleated cell counts. Using immunoSEQ multiplex PCR, the repertoire was profiled, and TCRdb retains in-frame clones only, with some absent. V, J and clone size derive from that table, while D and trimming were established from the DNA sequence. Among roughly 110,000 clones listed, approximately 85% were seen once. Seattle participants joined during active infection and were tracked over time. Per the germline V gene, CDR1 is MGHRA and CDR2 is YSYEKL. The CDR3 has 14 residues. V shed 0 bases and J shed 3 bases, with 9 bases lying between them.

This receptor was obtained from a woman aged 60-75 years with COVID-19, enrolled during active disease. The rearrangement uses TRBV4-1 and TRBJ2-7; D might be TRBD2 (5 bases). The sequenced sample was peripheral blood. CDR3 protein: CASSQDQRGYEQYF. The CDR3 DNA is TGCGCCAGCAGCCAAGATCAACGGGGCTACGAGCAGTACTTC.